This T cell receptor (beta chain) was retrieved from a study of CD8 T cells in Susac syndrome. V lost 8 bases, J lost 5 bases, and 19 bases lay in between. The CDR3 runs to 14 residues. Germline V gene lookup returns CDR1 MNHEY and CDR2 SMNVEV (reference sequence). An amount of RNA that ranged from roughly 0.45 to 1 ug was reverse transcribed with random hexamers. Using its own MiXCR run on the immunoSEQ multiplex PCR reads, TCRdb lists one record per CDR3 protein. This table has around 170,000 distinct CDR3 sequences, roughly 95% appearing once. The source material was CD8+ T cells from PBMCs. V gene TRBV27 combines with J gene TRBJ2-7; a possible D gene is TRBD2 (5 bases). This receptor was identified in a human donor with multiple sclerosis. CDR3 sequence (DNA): TGTGCCAGCTATGACGCTGGGAGTAGTCACGAGCAGTACTTC. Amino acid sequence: CASYDAGSSHEQYF.